This TCR beta chain appears in the sequencing data of a study of cytomegalovirus exposure and HLA in healthy donors. Regarding the study as a whole: 87-base-pair reads could not separate some V segments, including TRBV6-2 and TRBV6-3.

The CDR3 covers 13 residues. Germline CDR1 SGHAT, CDR2 FQNNGV. V dropped 5 bases and J dropped 1 base, with 8 bases sitting between them. On this clone itself: No antigen is known for it.

PCR used 60 Vbeta primers and 13 Jbeta primers. Only in-frame clones appear in the TCRdb table, and some are missing; sequencing was by immunoSEQ multiplex PCR. This table has some 120,000 clones, 70% to 80% appearing once. This TCR came from a man aged 35 to 55 in good health and CMV-seronegative. What was sequenced was PBMCs. J is TRBJ1-1 and V is TRBV11-2; no firm D call. This chain's CDR3 is CASSPRQNTEAFF. CDR3 DNA sequence: TGTGCCAGCAGCCCAAGACAGAACACTGAAGCTTTCTTT.